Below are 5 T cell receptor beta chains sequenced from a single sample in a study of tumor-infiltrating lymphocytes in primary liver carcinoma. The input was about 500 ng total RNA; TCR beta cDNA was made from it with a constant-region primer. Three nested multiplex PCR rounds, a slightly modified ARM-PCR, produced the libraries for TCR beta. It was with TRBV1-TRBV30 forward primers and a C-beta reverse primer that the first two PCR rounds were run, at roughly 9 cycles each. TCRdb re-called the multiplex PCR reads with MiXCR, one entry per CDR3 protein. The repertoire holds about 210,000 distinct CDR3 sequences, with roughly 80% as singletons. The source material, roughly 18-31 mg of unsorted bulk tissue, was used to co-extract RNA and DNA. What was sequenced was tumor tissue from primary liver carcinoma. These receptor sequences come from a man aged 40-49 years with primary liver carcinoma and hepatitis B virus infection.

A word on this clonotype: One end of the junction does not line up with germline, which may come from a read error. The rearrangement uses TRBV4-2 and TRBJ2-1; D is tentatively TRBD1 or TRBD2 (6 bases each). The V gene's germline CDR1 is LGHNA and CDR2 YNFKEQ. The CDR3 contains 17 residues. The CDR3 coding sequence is TGTCCCAGCAGCCAAGAGGTAACGGGGGCCACCTACAATGAGCAGTTCTTC. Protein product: CPSSQEVTGATYNEQFF.

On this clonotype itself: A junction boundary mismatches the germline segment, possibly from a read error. CDR3 residues: CTSSPGDKAEAGRNEQFF. CDR3 in DNA: TGTACCAGCAGCCCGGGGGACAAAGCGGAAGCGGGGCGCAATGAGCAGTTCTTC. The chain joins TRBV5-4 to TRBJ2-1; D perhaps matches TRBD2 (7 bases). Germline loops: CDR1 SGHNT, CDR2 YYREEE (reference sequence). The CDR3 contains 18 residues.

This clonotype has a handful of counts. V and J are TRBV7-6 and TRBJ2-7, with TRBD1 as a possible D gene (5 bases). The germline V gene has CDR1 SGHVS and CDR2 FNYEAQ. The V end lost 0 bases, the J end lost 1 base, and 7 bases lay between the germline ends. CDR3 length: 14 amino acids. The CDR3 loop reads CASSLARQSYEQYF. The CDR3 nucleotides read TGTGCCAGCAGCTTAGCGCGACAGTCCTACGAGCAGTACTTC.

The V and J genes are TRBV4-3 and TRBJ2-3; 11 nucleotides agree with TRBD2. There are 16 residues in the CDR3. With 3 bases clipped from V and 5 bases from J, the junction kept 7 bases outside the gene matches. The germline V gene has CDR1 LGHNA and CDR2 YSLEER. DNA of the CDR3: TGCGCCAGCAGCCAGGAGACTAGCGGGACCATAGATACGCAGTATTTT. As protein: CASSQETSGTIDTQYF.

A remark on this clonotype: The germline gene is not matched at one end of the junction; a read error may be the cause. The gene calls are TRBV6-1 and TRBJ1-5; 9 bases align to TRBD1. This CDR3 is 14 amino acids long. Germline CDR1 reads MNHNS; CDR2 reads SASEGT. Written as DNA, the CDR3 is TGTGTCAGCAGTCTCGGGACAGGGAAGGGCCCCCAGCATTTT. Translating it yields CVSSLGTGKGPQHF.